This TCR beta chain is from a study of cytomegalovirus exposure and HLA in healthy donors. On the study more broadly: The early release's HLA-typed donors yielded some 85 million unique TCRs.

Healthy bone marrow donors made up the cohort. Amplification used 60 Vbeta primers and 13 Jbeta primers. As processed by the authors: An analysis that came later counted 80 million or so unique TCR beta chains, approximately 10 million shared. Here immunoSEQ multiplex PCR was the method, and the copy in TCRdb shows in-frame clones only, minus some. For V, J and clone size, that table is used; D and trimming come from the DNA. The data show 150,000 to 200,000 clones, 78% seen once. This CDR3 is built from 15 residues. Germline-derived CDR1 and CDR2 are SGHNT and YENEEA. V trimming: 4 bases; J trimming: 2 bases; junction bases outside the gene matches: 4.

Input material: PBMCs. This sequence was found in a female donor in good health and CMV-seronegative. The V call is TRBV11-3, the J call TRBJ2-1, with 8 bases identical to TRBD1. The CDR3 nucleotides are TGTGCCAGCAGCTACACGACAGGGGCCTACAATGAGCAGTTCTTC. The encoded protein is CASSYTTGAYNEQFF.